A selection of T cell receptor beta chains follows, all from one sample in a study of cytomegalovirus exposure and HLA in healthy donors. The method was immunoSEQ multiplex PCR; TCRdb's version includes in-frame clones alone and lacks a portion of them. Seen here are 200,000 to 250,000 clones, 70% to 80% observed once, and the top ten hold roughly 2.6%. Material for sequencing was PBMCs. Receptor source: a woman aged 60-75 years in good health and CMV-seropositive. Both conserved end residues are part of each CDR3. A D gene is named only where the DNA matches it firmly. Expanded clones get a size class; other rows say once, few or many, or leave the size out.

j_call d_call clone_size v_call cdr3_aa cdr3_nt
TRBJ1-2 . few TRBV19 CASSIDAGGYYGYTF TGTGCCAGTAGTATAGATGCGGGGGGCTACTATGGCTACACCTTC
TRBJ1-2 . few TRBV21-1 CASSGSGHRGYTF TGTGCCAGCAGCGGGAGTGGGCATAGAGGCTACACCTTC
TRBJ2-7 . . TRBV5-4 CASSFNRASSYEQYF TGTGCCAGCAGCTTTAACAGGGCGAGCTCCTACGAGCAGTACTTC
TRBJ1-1 . few TRBV5-1 CASSRSIGLDAEAFF TGCGCCAGCAGCCGGTCAATTGGACTGGACGCTGAAGCTTTCTTT
TRBJ1-2 . . TRBV5-4 CASSLDQGYSYGYTF TGTGCCAGCAGCTTGGATCAGGGTTACAGCTATGGCTACACCTTC
TRBJ1-3 . few TRBV6-6 CASSQLTVSGNTIYF TGTGCCAGCAGTCAGCTGACAGTGTCTGGAAACACCATATATTTT
TRBJ1-2 . . TRBV29-1 CSAYRADGYTF TGCAGCGCGTACAGGGCGGATGGCTACACCTTC
TRBJ1-1 . . TRBV6-1 CASHGGRNTEAFF TGTGCCAGCCACGGGGGGAGGAACACTGAAGCTTTCTTT
TRBJ2-3 . . TRBV7-3 CASSSVAASDTQYF TGTGCCAGCAGCTCCGTAGCTGCTTCAGATACGCAGTATTTT
TRBJ2-3 TRBD2 once TRBV19 CASSLAGLTDTQYF TGTGCCAGTAGTTTAGCGGGGTTAACAGATACGCAGTATTTT
TRBJ2-5 TRBD2 . TRBV5-1 CASSLGTSGSRETQYF TGCGCCAGCAGCCTTGGGACTAGCGGGAGTAGGGAGACCCAGTACTTC